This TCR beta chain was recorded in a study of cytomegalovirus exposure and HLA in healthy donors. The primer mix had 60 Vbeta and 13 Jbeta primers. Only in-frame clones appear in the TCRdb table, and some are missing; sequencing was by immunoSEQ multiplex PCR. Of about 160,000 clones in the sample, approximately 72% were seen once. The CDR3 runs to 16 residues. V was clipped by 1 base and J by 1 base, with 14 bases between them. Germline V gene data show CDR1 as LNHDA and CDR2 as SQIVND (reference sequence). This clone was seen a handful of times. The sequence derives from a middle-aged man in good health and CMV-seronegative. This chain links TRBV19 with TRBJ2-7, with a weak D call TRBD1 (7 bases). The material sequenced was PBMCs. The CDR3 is CASSIALQGGSYEQYF. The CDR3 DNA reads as TGTGCCAGTAGTATAGCGTTGCAGGGGGGTTCCTACGAGCAGTACTTC.